Each of the 13 T cell receptor beta chains below was sequenced from the same sample in a study of CD8+ T cells in alopecia areata. The sequencing template was cDNA reverse transcribed from extracted RNA. Here immunoSEQ multiplex PCR was the method, and the copy in TCRdb shows in-frame clones only, minus some. This sample has about 150,000 clones, with 75% to 90% found just once. This specimen was CD8+ T cells sorted from blood, taken at week 0. The receptors derive from a human donor with alopecia areata.

V and J are TRBV2 and TRBJ2-2; possibly TRBD2 for D (5 bases). Deletions cut 6 bases from V and 4 bases from J, with 18 bases between. This CDR3 comprises 16 residues. Germline CDR1 is SNHLY and CDR2 is FYNNEI. The CDR3 loop is CASRAGMGMATGELFF. CDR3 coding DNA: TGTGCCAGCAGGGCCGGGATGGGGATGGCCACCGGGGAGCTGTTTTTT.

This chain connects TRBV7-9 to TRBJ2-7, with 7 bases matching TRBD1. The CDR3 runs 12 residues. Germline V CDR1 and CDR2: SEHNR, FQNEAQ (reference sequence). V shed 6 bases and J 2 bases; nucleotides not matched to a gene: 1. CDR3: CASRQGAYEQYF. The CDR3 nucleotides read TGTGCCAGCAGGCAGGGGGCCTACGAGCAGTACTTC.

The chain is built from TRBV29-1 and TRBJ2-7; D remains ambiguous. CDR1 is SQVTM and CDR2 is ANQGSEA in the germline V gene. The CDR3 sequence is 12 residues long. V lost 4 bases and J lost 4, with 11 bases in between. The CDR3 region has the DNA TGCAGCGTTGGGCGGTCTACTTACGAGCAGTACTTC. As protein: CSVGRSTYEQYF.

V usage is TRBV4-1 and J usage is TRBJ2-1, with a tentative D call TRBD1 (6 bases). Germline V CDR1 and CDR2: MGHRA, YSYEKL. This CDR3 region has 13 residues. V dropped 5 bases and J dropped 6 bases, with 11 bases sitting between them. In DNA form, the CDR3 reads TGCGCCAGCAGCTCCACAGGGAGCAATGAGCAGTTCTTC. Protein sequence: CASSSTGSNEQFF.

Only one count was recorded for this clone. The chain joins TRBV9 to TRBJ2-1; 12 bases are a match to TRBD2. The CDR3 totals 16 residues. Germline-derived CDR1 and CDR2 are SGDLS and YYNGEE. V dropped 0 bases and J dropped 5; count of bases not matched to a gene: 3. The CDR3 DNA follows: TGTGCCAGCAGCGTAGGGAGGACTAGCGGGGACAATGAGCAGTTCTTC. It is translated as CASSVGRTSGDNEQFF. Full variable domain (remainder filled in from reference TRBV9 and TRBJ2-1): DSGVTQTPKHLITATGQRVTLRCSPRSGDLSVYWYQQSLDQGLQFLIQYYNGEERAKGNILERFSAQQFPDLHSELNLSSLELGDSALYFCASSVGRTSGDNEQFFGPGTRLTVL.

The CDR3 DNA reads as TGTGCCAGCACCTCGCCGGGACTCTACGAGCAGTACTTC. It yields the protein CASTSPGLYEQYF. This rearrangement joins TRBV7-9 to TRBJ2-7, with D possibly being TRBD2 (6 bases). Germline assignment: CDR1 SEHNR and CDR2 FQNEAQ (reference sequence). This CDR3 contains 13 residues. V was shortened by 7 bases and J by 3 bases, with 13 bases between the two germline ends.

The V gene is TRBV10-3, the J gene TRBJ1-1, with D perhaps matching TRBD1 (5 bases). The ends were cut back, 10 bases at V and 7 bases at J, with 19 bases in the middle. Germline V gene lookup returns CDR1 ENHRY and CDR2 SYGVKD. CDR3 length equals 13 residues. The CDR3 region is CATLLLDTREAFF. Written as DNA, the CDR3 is TGTGCCACCTTACTTCTGGACACGCGTGAAGCTTTCTTT.

In DNA, the CDR3 is TGTGCCAGCAGTTACTCGAATTTTCCTGTCTATGGCTACACCTTC. The encoded protein is CASSYSNFPVYGYTF. The chain joins TRBV6-5 to TRBJ1-2, with unresolved D. CDR1 and CDR2 from the germline V gene are MNHEY and SVGAGI. The V and J ends lost 0 bases and 4 bases respectively, with 12 bases between them. The CDR3 consists of 15 residues.

The V and J genes are TRBV11-2 and TRBJ2-7; 7 bases match TRBD1. J gave up 2 bases and V 5 bases, and 3 bases lay outside the gene matches. This CDR3 comprises 13 residues. CDR1 and CDR2 from the germline V gene are SGHAT and FQNNGV. The CDR3 sequence is CASSPGQTYEQYF. The CDR3, as DNA: TGTGCCAGCAGCCCGGGACAGACCTACGAGCAGTACTTC.

This chain links TRBV11-2 with TRBJ2-5; 11 bases are shared with TRBD1. The CDR3 has 14 amino acids. The V segment lost 7 bases and the J segment 3 bases; nucleotides outside the gene matches: 4. Germline values: CDR1 SGHAT, CDR2 FQNNGV. CDR3 amino acids: CASTGTGGEETQYF. For the CDR3, the DNA is TGTGCCAGCACCGGGACAGGGGGAGAAGAGACCCAGTACTTC.

The chain has TRBV4-1 and TRBJ2-7; a weak D match, TRBD1 (6 bases). V lost 3 bases and J lost 0, with 9 bases in between. From germline, CDR1 is MGHRA and CDR2 YSYEKL. The CDR3 has 14 amino acids. The CDR3 DNA follows: TGCGCCAGCAGCCAGACAGGATTCTCCTACGAGCAGTACTTC. The encoded protein is CASSQTGFSYEQYF.

Note on this clone: At the DNA level, this CDR3 is encoded by other sequences in the same sample as well. The chain combines TRBV4-1 with TRBJ2-5; D gene ambiguous. The J call is uncertain, as TRBJ2-7 better fits the DNA end. This CDR3 is built from 15 residues. Germline-derived CDR1 and CDR2 are MGHRA and YSYEKL. The CDR3 nucleotides read TGCGCCAGCAGCCAAGAAAGTCGTGGGCGATACGAGCAGTACTTC. Translation: CASSQESRGRYEQYF.

Here the CDR3 reads CASSQEGTGGVSGELFF. The DNA of the CDR3 is TGTGCCAGCAGCCAGGAAGGGACAGGAGGGGTTTCCGGGGAGCTGTTTTTT. V and J are TRBV4-2 and TRBJ2-2, with 8 bases fitting TRBD1. The V segment lost 3 bases and the J segment 6 bases; nucleotides outside the gene matches: 12. CDR1 is LGHNA and CDR2 is YNFKEQ in the germline V gene. The CDR3 length is 17 residues.